A single sample gave rise to the 12 T cell receptor beta chains below, sequenced in a study of Tregs in tolerant kidney transplant recipients. Assay: immunoSEQ multiplex PCR; the TCRdb copy retains only in-frame clones and omits some. There are 120,000 or so clones in the sample; around nine tenths occur only once, and roughly 0.63% lies in the top ten. Source material: CD4+ T cells from blood. These receptors originate from a human donor in good health.

The chain joins TRBV18 to TRBJ1-2; D remains unclear. Germline V gives CDR1 KGHSH, CDR2 LQKENI. Deletions cut 0 bases from V and 0 bases from J, with 11 bases between. This CDR3 has 16 amino acids. The CDR3 protein is CASSPPGQAPNYGYTF. The CDR3 DNA reads TGTGCCAGCTCACCACCCGGCCAGGCCCCTAACTATGGCTACACCTTC.

The chain joins TRBV29-1 to TRBJ1-2; D possibly corresponds to TRBD1 (5 bases). The CDR3 is 12 residues long. Germline V lookup: CDR1 SQVTM, CDR2 ANQGSEA. V lost 7 bases and J lost 3, with 12 bases in between. The CDR3, as DNA: TGCAGCGCCTCCCAGGGCGACTATGGCTACACCTTC. Translated, it gives CSASQGDYGYTF.

The J gene is TRBJ1-5, the V gene TRBV10-3; D ambiguous. The germline gives CDR1 ENHRY, CDR2 SYGVKD. Trimming stripped 3 bases from V and 2 bases from J, with 8 bases between. The CDR3 is 14 amino acids. The DNA of the CDR3 is TGTGCCATCAGTGATGTCGGGGGCAATCAGCCCCAGCATTTT. This codes for CAISDVGGNQPQHF.

This rearrangement joins TRBV5-4 to TRBJ2-5; possibly TRBD2 for D (6 bases). Trimming took off 4 bases at V and 4 bases at J, with 17 bases between the two ends. CDR1 and CDR2 (germline): SGHNT, YYREEE (reference sequence). The CDR3 contains 15 residues. The CDR3 DNA reads TGTGCCAGCAGCCCCGGAGGGTGGGGAGGAGAGACCCAGTACTTC. Residues: CASSPGGWGGETQYF.

The chain is built from TRBV15 and TRBJ2-5, with D possibly called TRBD1 or TRBD2 (6 bases each). CDR3 length equals 17 residues. Trimming pared 2 bases from V and 5 bases from J, leaving 21 bases between. In germline, CDR1 is LNHNV, CDR2 YYDKDF (reference sequence). The CDR3 loop reads CATSRHLPRDMKETQYF. As DNA, the CDR3 is TGTGCCACCAGCAGACACCTGCCGCGGGACATGAAGGAGACCCAGTACTTC.

The chain employs TRBV7-6 and TRBJ1-5, with 7 bases lining up with TRBD1. The germline V gene encodes CDR1 SGHVS and CDR2 FNYEAQ. The junction had 5 bases not matched to a gene; V was cut back by 3 bases and J by 12 bases. This CDR3 region has 12 residues. CDR3: CASSLQGGVQHF. The CDR3 nucleotides are TGTGCCAGCAGCTTGCAGGGGGGGGTCCAGCATTTT.

This clone has a handful of counts. The chain carries TRBV13 and TRBJ2-2, with unresolved D. Trimming took off 0 bases at V and 1 base at J, with 15 bases between the two ends. CDR3 length: 18 amino acids. CDR1 is PRHDT, CDR2 FYEKMQ, per germline (reference sequence). CDR3 in amino acids: CASSLGLTATVNTGELFF. In DNA, the CDR3 is TGTGCCAGCAGCTTAGGCCTAACCGCAACAGTGAACACCGGGGAGCTGTTTTTT.

The chain is built from TRBV5-4 and TRBJ2-5; 8 positions agree with TRBD2. The CDR3 is 15 residues long. V lost 4 bases and J lost 4; bases outside the gene matches: 9. CDR1 and CDR2 from the germline V gene are SGHNT and YYREEE (reference sequence). CDR3 bases: TGTGCCAGCAGCATCTTGAGCGGGACTAGAGAGACCCAGTACTTC. It yields the protein CASSILSGTRETQYF.

This clone was seen a single time. The chain couples TRBV19 to TRBJ2-1; TRBD1 matches 9 bases. The CDR3 loop spans 16 amino acids. V was clipped by 2 bases and J by 1 base; unmatched bases: 3. Germline lookup yields CDR1 LNHDA and CDR2 SQIVND (reference sequence). The CDR3 spells CASSIRQGGSYNEQFF. CDR3 in DNA: TGTGCCAGTAGTATACGACAGGGGGGTTCCTACAATGAGCAGTTCTTC.

This chain uses TRBV18 with TRBJ1-5; 9 bases line up with TRBD1. CDR1 is KGHSH, CDR2 LQKENI, per germline. With V trimmed by 5 bases and J by 7 bases, 6 bases remained unmatched. The CDR3 loop spans 14 amino acids. CDR3 residues: CASSTQGASQPQHF. CDR3 sequence (DNA): TGTGCCAGCTCAACACAGGGGGCTTCCCAGCCCCAGCATTTT.

This sequence joins TRBV2 and TRBJ2-3; 7 bases match TRBD2. The CDR3 length is 16 residues. The V gene end was trimmed by 7 bases and the J gene end by 0 bases; junction bases not matched to a gene: 10. Germline CDR1 SNHLY, CDR2 FYNNEI. CDR3 amino acids: CASKLLAVPSTDTQYF. The CDR3 DNA reads as TGTGCCAGCAAACTCCTAGCGGTTCCTAGCACAGATACGCAGTATTTT. Drawing the rest from reference TRBV2 and TRBJ2-3, the complete variable domain is EPEVTQTPSHQVTQMGQEVILRCVPISNHLYFYWYRQILGQKVEFLVSFYNNEISEKSEIFDDQFSVERPDGSNFTLKIRSTKLEDSAMYFCASKLLAVPSTDTQYFGPGTRLTVL.

This sequence joins TRBV7-9 and TRBJ1-5; no clear D gene. Trimming stripped 1 base from V and 5 bases from J, with 3 bases between. This CDR3 contains 12 residues. The germline V gene encodes CDR1 SEHNR and CDR2 FQNEAQ (reference sequence). CDR3 coding DNA: TGTGCCAGCAGCTTAGGGGATCAGCCCCAGCATTTT. This codes for CASSLGDQPQHF.